The 7 T cell receptor beta chains below were found in one sample sequenced in a study of OX40 agonist ivuxolimab in advanced cancers. Method: immunoSEQ multiplex PCR; TCRdb's copy keeps in-frame clones and lacks some. This table has about 45,000 clones, around 94% appearing once. The material was CD4+ or CD8+ T cells sorted from blood, obtained in a trial of the OX40 agonist ivuxolimab. These receptors came from an adult with an advanced solid tumor such as melanoma, head and neck, liver or kidney cancer.

The chain couples TRBV4-2 to TRBJ2-7; the match to TRBD2 covers 13 bases. The CDR3 sequence is 15 residues long. V shed 4 bases, J shed 7 bases, and the junction held 7 bases outside the gene matches. Germline loops: CDR1 LGHNA, CDR2 YNFKEQ. CDR3 DNA sequence: TGTGCCAGCAGCCCTTGGACTAGCGGGAGTGGGGAGCAGTACTTC. It yields the protein CASSPWTSGSGEQYF.

This clone was observed once. The V gene is TRBV19, the J gene TRBJ1-5, with D perhaps TRBD1 (6 bases). Germline V CDR1 and CDR2: LNHDA, SQIVND (reference sequence). This CDR3 has 17 amino acids. Trimming shortened V by 4 bases and J by 1 base, and 17 bases separated the two germline ends. The CDR3 reads CASSTPRGQSSNQPQHF. The CDR3 DNA sequence: TGTGCCAGTAGTACCCCGCGCGGACAGAGCAGCAATCAGCCCCAGCATTTT.

Remarks on this clone: At one end, the junction sequence differs from germline, possibly due to a read error. The V gene is TRBV13, the J gene TRBJ2-1, with TRBD2 as a possible D gene (7 bases). The germline V gene has CDR1 PRHDT and CDR2 FYEKMQ (reference sequence). The CDR3 is 13 residues long. The CDR3 sequence is CASSSGDYHEQFF. Here the CDR3 DNA reads TGTGCCAGCAGCTCAGGGGACTACCATGAGCAGTTCTTC. The full variable domain, its missing parts supplied by reference TRBV13 and TRBJ2-1, is AAGVIQSPRHLIKEKRETATLKCYPIPRHDTVYWYQQGPGQDPQFLISFYEKMQSDKGSIPDRFSAQQFSDYHSELNMSSLELGDSALYFCASSSGDYHEQFFGPGTRLTVL.

The chain is built from TRBV7-3 and TRBJ2-5; tentatively, D is TRBD1 (6 bases). The CDR3 runs 15 residues. Looked up from germline, CDR1 is SGHTA and CDR2 is FQGTGA. The V end lost 0 bases, the J end lost 1 base, and 9 bases lay between the germline ends. This CDR3 is CASSLTLGGQETQYF. The CDR3 DNA follows: TGTGCCAGCAGCTTAACCTTAGGGGGCCAAGAGACCCAGTACTTC.

The table lists this clone with a few counts. The chain couples TRBV13 to TRBJ1-2; D not resolved. Germline CDR1 PRHDT, CDR2 FYEKMQ (reference sequence). This CDR3 region has 13 residues. V shed 5 bases and J shed 6 bases, with 13 bases lying between them. The CDR3: CASSPTLGHGYTF. The CDR3 DNA reads as TGTGCCAGCAGCCCCACCTTAGGCCATGGCTACACCTTC.

This chain links TRBV30 with TRBJ2-7, with 7 bases that match TRBD1. CDR1 and CDR2 (germline): GTSNPN, SVGIG (reference sequence). J was trimmed by 6 bases and V by 1 base; bases with no gene match: 12. This CDR3 comprises 15 residues. The DNA for the CDR3 is TGTGCCTGGAGTGCAGAGACAGGGAGTTCGGTCGAGCAGTACTTC. This codes for CAWSAETGSSVEQYF.

The chain uses TRBV18 and TRBJ2-1; D is unresolved. Germline lookup yields CDR1 KGHSH and CDR2 LQKENI. Trimming cost V 0 bases and J 4 bases, with 13 bases left between them. The CDR3 loop spans 16 amino acids. The CDR3 nucleotides read TGTGCCAGCTCACCACCGGCAGCACCGCCTTACAATGAGCAGTTCTTC. Protein: CASSPPAAPPYNEQFF.